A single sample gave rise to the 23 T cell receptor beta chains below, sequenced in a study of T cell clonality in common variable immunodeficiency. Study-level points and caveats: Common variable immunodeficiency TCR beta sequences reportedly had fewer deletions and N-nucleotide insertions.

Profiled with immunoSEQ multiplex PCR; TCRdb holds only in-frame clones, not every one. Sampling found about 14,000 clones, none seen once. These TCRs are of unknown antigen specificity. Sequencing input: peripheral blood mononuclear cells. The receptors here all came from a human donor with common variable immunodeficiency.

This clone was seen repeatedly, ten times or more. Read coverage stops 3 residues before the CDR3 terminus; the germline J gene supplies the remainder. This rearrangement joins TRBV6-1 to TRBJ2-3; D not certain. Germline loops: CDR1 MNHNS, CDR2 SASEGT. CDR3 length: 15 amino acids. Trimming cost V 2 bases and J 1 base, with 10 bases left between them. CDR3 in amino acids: CASSEYWARTDTQYF. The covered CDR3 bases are TGTGCCAGCAGTGAATACTGGGCCCGCACAGATACG.

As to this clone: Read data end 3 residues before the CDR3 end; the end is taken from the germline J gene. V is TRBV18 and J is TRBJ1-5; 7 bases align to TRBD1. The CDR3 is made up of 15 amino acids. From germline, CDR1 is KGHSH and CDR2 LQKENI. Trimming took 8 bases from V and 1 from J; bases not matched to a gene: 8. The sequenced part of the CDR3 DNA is TGTGCCAGCACCGCGGACAGGAGAAGCAATCAGCCC. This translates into CASTADRRSNQP. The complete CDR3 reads CASTADRRSNQPQHF.

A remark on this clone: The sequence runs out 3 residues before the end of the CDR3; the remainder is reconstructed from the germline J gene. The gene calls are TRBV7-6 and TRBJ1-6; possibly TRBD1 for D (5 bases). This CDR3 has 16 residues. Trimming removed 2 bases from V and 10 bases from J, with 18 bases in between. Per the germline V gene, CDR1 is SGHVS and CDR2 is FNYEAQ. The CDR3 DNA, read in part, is TGTGCCAGCAGCTTATCAGCGGTCGGGGGGAGGTCACCC. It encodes CASSLSAVGGRSP. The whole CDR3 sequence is CASSLSAVGGRSPLHF.

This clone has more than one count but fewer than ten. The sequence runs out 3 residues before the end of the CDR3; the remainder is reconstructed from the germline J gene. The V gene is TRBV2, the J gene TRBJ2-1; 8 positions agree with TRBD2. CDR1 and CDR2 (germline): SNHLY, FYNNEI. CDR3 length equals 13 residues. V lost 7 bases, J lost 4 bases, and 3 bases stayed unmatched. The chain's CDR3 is CASITSGYNEQFF. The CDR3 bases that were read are TGTGCCAGCATAACTAGCGGTTACAATGAG.

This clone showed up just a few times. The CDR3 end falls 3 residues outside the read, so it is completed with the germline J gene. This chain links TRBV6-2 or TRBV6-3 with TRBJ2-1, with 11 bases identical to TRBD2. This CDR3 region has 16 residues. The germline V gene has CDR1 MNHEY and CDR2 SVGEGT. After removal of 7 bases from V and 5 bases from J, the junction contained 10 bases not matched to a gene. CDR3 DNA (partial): TGTGCCAGCACCCAAAAACTAGCGGGGGCTGACAATGAG. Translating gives CASTQKLAGADNE. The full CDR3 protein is CASTQKLAGADNEQFF.

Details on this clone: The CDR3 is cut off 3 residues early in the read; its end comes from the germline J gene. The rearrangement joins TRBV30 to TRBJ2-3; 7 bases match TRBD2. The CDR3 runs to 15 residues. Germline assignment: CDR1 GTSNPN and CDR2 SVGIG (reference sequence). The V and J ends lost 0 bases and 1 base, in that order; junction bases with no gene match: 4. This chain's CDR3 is CAWSVIRGGTDTQYF. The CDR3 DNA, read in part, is TGTGCCTGGAGTGTAATCCGGGGGGGCACAGATACG.

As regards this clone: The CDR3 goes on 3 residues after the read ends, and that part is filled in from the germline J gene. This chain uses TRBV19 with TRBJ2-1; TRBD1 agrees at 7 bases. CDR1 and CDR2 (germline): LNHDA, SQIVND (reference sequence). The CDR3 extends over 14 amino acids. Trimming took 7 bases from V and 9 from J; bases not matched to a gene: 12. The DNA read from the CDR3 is TGTGCCAGTACCAAAGGGGGCAGTTTGATTGAG. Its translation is CASTKGGSLIE. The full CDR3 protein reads CASTKGGSLIEQFF.

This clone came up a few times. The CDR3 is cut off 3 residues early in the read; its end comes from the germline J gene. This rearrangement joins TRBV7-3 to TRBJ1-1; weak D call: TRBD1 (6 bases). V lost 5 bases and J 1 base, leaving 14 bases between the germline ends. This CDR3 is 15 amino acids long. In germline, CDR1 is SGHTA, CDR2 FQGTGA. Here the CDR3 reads CASSPQTGPNTEAFF. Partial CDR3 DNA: TGTGCCAGCAGCCCCCAGACAGGACCGAACACTGAA.

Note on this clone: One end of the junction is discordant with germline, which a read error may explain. CDR3 bases read: TGTGCTAGCAGCGACGGGGGGGCTGGGTACAATGAG. Its protein is CASSDGGAGYNE. The entire CDR3 protein reads CASSDGGAGYNEQFF. This chain connects TRBV7-7 to TRBJ2-1; TRBD2 aligns across 8 bases. The read stops 3 residues short of the end of the CDR3; the missing end is completed from the germline J gene. The CDR3 length is 15 residues. Germline CDR1 SSHAT, CDR2 FNYEAQ (reference sequence).

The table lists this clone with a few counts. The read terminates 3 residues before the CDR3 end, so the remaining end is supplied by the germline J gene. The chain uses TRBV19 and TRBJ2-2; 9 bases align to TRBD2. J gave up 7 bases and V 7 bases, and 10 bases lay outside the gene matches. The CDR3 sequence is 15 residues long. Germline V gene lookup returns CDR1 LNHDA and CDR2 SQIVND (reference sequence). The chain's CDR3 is CASTPSAGGHGELFF. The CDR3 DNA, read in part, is TGTGCCAGTACCCCCTCGGCGGGGGGGCACGGGGAG.

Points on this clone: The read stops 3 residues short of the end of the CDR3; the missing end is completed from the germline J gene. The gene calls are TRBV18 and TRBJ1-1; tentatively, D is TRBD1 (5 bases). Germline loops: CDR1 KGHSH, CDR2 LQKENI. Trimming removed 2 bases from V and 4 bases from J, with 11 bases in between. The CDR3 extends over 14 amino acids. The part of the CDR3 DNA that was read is TGTGCCAGCTCACCATCTGTGGGGGGCACTGAA. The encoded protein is CASSPSVGGTE. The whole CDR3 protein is CASSPSVGGTEAFF.

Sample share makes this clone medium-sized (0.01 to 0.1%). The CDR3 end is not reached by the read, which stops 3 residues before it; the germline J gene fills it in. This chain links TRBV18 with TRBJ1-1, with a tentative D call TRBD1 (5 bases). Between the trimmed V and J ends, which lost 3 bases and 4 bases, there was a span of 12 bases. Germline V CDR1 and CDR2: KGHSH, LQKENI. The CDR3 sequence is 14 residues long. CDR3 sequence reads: CASSPQTAATEAFF. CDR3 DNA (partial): TGTGCCAGCTCACCCCAGACAGCTGCCACTGAA.

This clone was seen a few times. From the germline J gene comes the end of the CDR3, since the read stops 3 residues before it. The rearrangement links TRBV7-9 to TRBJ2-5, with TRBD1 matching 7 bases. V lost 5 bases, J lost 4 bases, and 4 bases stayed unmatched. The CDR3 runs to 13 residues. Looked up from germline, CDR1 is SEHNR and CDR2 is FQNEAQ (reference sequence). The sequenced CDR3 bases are TGTGCCAGCAGCAGACAGGGCTCAGAGACC. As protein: CASSRQGSET. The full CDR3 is CASSRQGSETQYF. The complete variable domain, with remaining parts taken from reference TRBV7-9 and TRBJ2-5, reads DTGVSQNPRHKITKRGQNVTFRCDPISEHNRLYWYRQTLGQGPEFLTYFQNEAQLEKSRLLSDRFSAERPKGSFSTLEIQRTEQGDSAMYLCASSRQGSETQYFGPGTRLLVL.

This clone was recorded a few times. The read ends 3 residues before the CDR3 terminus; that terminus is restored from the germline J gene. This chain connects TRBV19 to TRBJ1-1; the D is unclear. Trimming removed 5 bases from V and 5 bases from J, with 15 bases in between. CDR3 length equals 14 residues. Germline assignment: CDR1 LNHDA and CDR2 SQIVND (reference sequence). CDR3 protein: CASSPDTLGTEAFF. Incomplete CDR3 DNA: TGTGCCAGTAGTCCTGACACCCTTGGAACTGAA. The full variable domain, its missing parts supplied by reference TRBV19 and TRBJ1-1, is DGGITQSPKYLFRKEGQNVTLSCEQNLNHDAMYWYRQDPGQGLRLIYYSQIVNDFQKGDIAEGYSVSREKKESFPLTVTSAQKNPTAFYLCASSPDTLGTEAFFGQGTRLTVV.

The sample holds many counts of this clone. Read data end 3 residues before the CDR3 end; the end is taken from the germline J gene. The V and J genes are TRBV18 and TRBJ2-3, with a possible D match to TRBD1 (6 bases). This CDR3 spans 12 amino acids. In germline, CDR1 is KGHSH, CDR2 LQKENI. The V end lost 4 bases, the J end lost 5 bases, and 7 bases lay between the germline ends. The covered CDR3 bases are TGTGCCAGCTCACAAGGGGGAGATACG. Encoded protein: CASSQGGDT. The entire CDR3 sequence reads CASSQGGDTQYF.

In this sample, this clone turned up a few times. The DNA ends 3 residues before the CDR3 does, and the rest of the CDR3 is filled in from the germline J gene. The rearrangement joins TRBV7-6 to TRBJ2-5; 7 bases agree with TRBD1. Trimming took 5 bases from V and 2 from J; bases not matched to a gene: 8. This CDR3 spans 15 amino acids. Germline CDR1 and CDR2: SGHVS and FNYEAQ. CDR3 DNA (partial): TGTGCCAGCAGCAGACCCCAACAGGGGCAAGAGACC. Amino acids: CASSRPQQGQET. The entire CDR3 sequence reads CASSRPQQGQETQYF.

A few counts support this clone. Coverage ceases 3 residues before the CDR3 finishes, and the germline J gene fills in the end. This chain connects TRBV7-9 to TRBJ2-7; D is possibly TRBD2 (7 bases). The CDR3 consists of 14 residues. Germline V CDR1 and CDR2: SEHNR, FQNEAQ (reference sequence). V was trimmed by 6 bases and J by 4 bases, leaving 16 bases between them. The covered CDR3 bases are TGTGCCAGCAGTTTGGGGGGGGGCCTTTACGAG. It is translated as CASSLGGGLYE. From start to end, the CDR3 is CASSLGGGLYEQYF.

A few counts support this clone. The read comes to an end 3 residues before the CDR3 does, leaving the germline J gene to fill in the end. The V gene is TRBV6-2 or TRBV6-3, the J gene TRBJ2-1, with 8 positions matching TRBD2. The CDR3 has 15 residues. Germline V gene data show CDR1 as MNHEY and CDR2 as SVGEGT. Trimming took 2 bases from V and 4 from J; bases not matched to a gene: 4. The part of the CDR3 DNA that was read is TGTGCCAGCAGTTACGGGCGGGGGGCGTACAATGAG. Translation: CASSYGRGAYNE. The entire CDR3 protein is CASSYGRGAYNEQFF.

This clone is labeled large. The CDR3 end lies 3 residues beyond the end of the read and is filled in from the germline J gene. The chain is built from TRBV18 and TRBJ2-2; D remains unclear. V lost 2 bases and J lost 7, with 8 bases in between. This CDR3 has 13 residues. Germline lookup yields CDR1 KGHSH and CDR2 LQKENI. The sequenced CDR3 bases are TGTGCCAGCTCACCAGATTTCGGCGGGGAG. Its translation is CASSPDFGGE. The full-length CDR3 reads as CASSPDFGGELFF.

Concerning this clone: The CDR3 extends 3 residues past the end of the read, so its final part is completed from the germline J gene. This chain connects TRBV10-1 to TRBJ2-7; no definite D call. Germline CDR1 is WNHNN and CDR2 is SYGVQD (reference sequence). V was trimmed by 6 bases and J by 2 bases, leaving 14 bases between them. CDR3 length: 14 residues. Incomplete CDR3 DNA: TGCGCCAGCAGCACCAGCGTATTACCCTACGAG. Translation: CASSTSVLPYE. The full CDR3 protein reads CASSTSVLPYEQYF.

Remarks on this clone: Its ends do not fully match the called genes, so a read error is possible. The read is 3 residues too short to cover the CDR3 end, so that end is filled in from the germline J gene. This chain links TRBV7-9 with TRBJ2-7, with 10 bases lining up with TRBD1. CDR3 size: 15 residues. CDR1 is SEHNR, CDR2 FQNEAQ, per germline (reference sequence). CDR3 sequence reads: CANSHRDRGFYEQYF. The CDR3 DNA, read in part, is TGTGCCAACAGCCATCGGGACAGGGGTTTCTACGAG.

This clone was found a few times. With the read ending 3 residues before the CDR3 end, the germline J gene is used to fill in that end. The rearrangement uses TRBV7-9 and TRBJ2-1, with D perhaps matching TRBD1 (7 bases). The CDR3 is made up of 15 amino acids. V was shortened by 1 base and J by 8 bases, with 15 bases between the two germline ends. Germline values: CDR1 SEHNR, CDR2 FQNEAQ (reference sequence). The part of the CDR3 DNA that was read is TGTGCCAGCAGCTTAGGGGAGGCAGGGGGAGATGAG. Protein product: CASSLGEAGGDE. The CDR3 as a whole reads CASSLGEAGGDEQFF.

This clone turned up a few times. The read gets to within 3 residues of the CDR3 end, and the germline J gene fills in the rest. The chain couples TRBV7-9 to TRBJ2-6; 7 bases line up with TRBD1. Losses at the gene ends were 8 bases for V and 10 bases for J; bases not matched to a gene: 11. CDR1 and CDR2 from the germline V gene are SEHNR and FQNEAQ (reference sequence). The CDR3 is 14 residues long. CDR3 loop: CASLYGQAPNVLTF. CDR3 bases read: TGTGCCAGCCTATATGGACAGGCACCAAACGTC.